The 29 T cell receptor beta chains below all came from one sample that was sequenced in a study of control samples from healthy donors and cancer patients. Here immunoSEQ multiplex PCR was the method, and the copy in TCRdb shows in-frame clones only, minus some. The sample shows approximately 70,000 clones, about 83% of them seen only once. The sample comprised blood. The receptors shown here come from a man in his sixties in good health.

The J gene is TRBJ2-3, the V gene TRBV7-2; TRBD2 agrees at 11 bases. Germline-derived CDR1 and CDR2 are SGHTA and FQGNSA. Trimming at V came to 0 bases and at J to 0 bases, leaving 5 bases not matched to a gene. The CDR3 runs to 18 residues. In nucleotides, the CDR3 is TGTGCCAGCAGCTTAGCATATAGCGGGGGGGGGAGCACAGATACGCAGTATTTT. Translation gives CASSLAYSGGGSTDTQYF.

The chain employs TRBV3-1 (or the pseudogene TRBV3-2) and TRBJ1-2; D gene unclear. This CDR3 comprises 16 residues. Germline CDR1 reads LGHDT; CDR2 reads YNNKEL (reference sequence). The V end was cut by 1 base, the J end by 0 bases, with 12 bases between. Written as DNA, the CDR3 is TGTGCCAGCAGCCAAGGATGGGTTCAGTCTAACTATGGCTACACCTTC. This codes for CASSQGWVQSNYGYTF.

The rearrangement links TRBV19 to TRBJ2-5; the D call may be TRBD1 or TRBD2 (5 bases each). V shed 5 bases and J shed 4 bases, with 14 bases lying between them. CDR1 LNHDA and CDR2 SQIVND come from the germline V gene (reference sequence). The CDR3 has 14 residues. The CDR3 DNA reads TGTGCCAGTAGTCTACATTGGGGACGAGAGACCCAGTACTTC. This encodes CASSLHWGRETQYF.

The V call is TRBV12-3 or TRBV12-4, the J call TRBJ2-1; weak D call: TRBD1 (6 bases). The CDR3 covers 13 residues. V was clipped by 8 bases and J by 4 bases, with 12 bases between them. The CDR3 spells CASRDKPYNEQFF. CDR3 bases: TGTGCCAGCCGGGACAAACCATACAATGAGCAGTTCTTC.

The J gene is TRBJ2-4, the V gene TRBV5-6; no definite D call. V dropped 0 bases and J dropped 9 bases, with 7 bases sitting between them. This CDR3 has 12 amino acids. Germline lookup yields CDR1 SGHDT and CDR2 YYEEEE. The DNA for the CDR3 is TGTGCCAGCAGCTTGGAAGATAGCATTCAGTACTTC. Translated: CASSLEDSIQYF.

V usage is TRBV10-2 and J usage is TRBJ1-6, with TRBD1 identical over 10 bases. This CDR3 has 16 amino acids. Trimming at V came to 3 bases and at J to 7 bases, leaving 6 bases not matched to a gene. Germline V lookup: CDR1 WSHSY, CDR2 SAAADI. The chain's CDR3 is CASSDPGTGVNSPLHF. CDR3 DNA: TGCGCCAGCAGTGATCCCGGGACAGGGGTAAATTCACCCCTCCACTTT.

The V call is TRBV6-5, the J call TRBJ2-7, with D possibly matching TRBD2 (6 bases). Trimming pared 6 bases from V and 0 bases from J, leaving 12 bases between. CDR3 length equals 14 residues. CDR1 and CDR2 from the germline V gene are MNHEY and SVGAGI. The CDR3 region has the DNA TGTGCCAGCAGACGGGGACTGCTCTCCTACGAGCAGTACTTC. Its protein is CASRRGLLSYEQYF.

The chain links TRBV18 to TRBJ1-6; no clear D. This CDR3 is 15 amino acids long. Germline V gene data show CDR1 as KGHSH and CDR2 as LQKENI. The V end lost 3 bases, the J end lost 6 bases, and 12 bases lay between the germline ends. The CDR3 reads CASSPRRDRNSPLHF. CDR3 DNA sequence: TGTGCCAGCTCACCGAGGAGGGATCGTAATTCACCCCTCCACTTT.

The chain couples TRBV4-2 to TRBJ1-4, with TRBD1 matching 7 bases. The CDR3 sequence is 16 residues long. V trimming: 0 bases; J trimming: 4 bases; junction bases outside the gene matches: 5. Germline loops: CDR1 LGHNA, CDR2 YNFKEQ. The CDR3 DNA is TGTGCCAGCAGCCAAGATGGCACAGGGGATAATGAAAAACTGTTTTTT. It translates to CASSQDGTGDNEKLFF.

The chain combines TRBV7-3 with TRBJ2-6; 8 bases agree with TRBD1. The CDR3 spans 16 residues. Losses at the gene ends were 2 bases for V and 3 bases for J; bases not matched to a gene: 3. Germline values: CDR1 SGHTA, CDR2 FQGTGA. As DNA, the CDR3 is TGTGCCAGCAGCTTATCAGGGGGCGGTGGGGCCAACGTCCTGACTTTC. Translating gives CASSLSGGGGANVLTF.

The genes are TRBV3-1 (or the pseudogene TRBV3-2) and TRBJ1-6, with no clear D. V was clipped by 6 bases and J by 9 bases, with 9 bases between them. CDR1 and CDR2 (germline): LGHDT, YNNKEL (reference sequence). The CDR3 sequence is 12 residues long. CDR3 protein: CASRVIGSPLHF. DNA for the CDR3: TGTGCCAGCAGGGTGATAGGTTCACCCCTCCACTTT.

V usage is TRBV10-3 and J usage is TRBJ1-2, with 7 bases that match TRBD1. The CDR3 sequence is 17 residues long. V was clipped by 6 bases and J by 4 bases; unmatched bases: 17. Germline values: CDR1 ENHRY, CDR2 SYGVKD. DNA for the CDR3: TGTGCCATCAGGTTTGGGCCCGAGGGGGCGCGGTCCTATGGCTACACCTTC. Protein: CAIRFGPEGARSYGYTF.

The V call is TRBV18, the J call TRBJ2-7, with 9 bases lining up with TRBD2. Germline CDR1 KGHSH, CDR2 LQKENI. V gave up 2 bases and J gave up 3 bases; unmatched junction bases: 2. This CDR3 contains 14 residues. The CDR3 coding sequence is TGTGCCAGCTCACCAGGGACTAGCCGCTACGAGCAGTACTTC. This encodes CASSPGTSRYEQYF.

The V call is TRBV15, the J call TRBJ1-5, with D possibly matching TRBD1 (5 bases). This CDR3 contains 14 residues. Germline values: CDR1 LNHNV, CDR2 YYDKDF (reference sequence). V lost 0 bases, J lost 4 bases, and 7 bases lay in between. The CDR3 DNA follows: TGTGCCACCAGCAGAGATAGGGGAAATCAGCCCCAGCATTTT. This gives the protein CATSRDRGNQPQHF.

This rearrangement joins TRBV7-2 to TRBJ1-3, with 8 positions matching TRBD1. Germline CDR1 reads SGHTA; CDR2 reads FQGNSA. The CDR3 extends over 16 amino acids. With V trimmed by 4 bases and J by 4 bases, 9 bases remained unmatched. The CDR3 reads CASSSRTGTGGNTIYF. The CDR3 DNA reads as TGTGCCAGCAGCTCAAGGACAGGGACTGGGGGAAACACCATATATTTT.

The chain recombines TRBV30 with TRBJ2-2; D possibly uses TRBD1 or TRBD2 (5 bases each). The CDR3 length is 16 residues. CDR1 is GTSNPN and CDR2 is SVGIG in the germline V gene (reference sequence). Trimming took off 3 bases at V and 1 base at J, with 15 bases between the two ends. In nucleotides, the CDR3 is TGTGCCTGGAGGAGGGGCCCTTCACTGAACACCGGGGAGCTGTTTTTT. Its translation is CAWRRGPSLNTGELFF.

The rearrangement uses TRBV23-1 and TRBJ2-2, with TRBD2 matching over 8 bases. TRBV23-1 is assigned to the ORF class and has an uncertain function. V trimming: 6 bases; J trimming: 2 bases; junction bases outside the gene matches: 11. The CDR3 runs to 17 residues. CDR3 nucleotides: TGCGCCAGCAGGAAGGGAGCGGGAGAGGTTAACACCGGGGAGCTGTTTTTT. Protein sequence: CASRKGAGEVNTGELFF.

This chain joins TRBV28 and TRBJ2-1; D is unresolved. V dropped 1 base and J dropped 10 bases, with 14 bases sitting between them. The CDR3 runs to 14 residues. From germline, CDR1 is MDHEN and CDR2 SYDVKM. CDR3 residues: CASSLSTPRWEQFF. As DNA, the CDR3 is TGTGCCAGCAGTTTATCTACACCCCGTTGGGAGCAGTTCTTC.

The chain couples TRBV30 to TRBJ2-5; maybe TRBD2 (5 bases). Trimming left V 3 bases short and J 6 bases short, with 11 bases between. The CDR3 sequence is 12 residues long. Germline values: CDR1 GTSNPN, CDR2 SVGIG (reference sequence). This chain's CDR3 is CAWRASSKTQYF. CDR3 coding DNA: TGTGCCTGGAGGGCTAGCTCTAAGACCCAGTACTTC. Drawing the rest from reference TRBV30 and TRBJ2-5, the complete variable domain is SQTIHQWPATLVQPVGSPLSLECTVEGTSNPNLYWYRQAAGRGLQLLFYSVGIGQISSEVPQNLSASRPQDRQFILSSKKLLLSDSGFYLCAWRASSKTQYFGPGTRLLVL.

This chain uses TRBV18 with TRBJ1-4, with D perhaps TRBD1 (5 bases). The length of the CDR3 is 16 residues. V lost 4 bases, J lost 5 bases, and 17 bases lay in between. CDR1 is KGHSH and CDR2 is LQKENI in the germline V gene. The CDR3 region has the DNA TGTGCCAGCTCACTCTGGGGGGGTCAGCGGAATGAAAAACTGTTTTTT. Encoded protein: CASSLWGGQRNEKLFF.

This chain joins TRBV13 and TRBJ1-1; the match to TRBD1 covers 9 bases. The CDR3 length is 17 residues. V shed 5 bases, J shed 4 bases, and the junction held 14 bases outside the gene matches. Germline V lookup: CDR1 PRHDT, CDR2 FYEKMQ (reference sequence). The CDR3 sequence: CASSPKFRRQGGTEAFF. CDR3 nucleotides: TGTGCCAGCAGCCCCAAATTCCGGCGACAGGGGGGCACTGAAGCTTTCTTT.

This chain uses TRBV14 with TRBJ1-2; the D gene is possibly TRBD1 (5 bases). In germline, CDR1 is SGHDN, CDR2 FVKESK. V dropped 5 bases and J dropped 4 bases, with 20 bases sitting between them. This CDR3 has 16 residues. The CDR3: CASSRLRGPLGYGYTF. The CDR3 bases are TGTGCCAGCAGCAGATTAAGGGGACCTCTCGGCTATGGCTACACCTTC.

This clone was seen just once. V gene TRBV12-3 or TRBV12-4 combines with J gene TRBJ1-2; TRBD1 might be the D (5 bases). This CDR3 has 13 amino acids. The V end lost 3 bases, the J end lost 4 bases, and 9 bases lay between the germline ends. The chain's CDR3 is CASSFQGSYGYTF. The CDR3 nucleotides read TGTGCCAGCAGTTTTCAGGGAAGCTATGGCTACACCTTC.

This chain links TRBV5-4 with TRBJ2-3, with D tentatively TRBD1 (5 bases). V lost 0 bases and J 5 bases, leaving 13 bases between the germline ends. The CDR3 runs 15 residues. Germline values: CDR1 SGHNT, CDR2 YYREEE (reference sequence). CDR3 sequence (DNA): TGTGCCAGCAGCTTGGGTGGCAGGGCGAGAGATACGCAGTATTTT. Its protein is CASSLGGRARDTQYF.

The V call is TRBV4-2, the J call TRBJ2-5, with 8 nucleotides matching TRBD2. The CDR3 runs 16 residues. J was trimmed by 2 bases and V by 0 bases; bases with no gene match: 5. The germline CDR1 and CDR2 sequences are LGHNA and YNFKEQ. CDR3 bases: TGTGCCAGCAGCCAAGATTACGGGAGGGAGCAAGAGACCCAGTACTTC. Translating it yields CASSQDYGREQETQYF.

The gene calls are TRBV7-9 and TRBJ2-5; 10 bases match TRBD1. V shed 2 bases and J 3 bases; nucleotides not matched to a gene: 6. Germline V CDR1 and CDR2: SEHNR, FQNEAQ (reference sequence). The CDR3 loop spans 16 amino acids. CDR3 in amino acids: CASSLSRQGAKETQYF. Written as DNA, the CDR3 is TGTGCCAGCAGCTTATCCCGACAGGGGGCGAAAGAGACCCAGTACTTC.

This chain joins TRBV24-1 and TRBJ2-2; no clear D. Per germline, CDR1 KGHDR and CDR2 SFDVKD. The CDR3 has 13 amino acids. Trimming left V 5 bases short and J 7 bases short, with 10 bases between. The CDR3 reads CATSVPSGGELFF. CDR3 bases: TGTGCCACCAGTGTCCCATCGGGCGGGGAGCTGTTTTTT.

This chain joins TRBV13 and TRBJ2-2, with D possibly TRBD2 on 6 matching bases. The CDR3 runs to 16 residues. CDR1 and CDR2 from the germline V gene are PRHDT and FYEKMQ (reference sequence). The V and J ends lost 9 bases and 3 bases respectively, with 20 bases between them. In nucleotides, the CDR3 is TGTGCCAGTCGACGGGGGACTTCATGGGACACCGGGGAGCTGTTTTTT. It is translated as CASRRGTSWDTGELFF.

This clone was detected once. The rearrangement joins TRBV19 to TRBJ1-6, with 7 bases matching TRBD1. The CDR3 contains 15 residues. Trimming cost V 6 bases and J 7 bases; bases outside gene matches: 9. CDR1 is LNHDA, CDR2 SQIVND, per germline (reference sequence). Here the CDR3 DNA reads TGTGCCAGTAGCCGGGACAGCCACACCAATTCACCCCTCCACTTT. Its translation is CASSRDSHTNSPLHF. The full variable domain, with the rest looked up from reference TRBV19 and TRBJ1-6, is DGGITQSPKYLFRKEGQNVTLSCEQNLNHDAMYWYRQDPGQGLRLIYYSQIVNDFQKGDIAEGYSVSREKKESFPLTVTSAQKNPTAFYLCASSRDSHTNSPLHFGNGTRLTVT.